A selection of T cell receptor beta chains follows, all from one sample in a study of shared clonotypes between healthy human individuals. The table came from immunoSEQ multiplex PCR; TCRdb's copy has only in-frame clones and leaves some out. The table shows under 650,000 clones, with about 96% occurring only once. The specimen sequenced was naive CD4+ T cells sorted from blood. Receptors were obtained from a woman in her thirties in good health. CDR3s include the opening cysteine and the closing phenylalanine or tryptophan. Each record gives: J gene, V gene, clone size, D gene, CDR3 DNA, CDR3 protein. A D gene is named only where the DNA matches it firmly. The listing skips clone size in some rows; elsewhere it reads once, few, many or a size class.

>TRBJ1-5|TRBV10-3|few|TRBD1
TGTGCCGCAGCAGGGGGCCGACAGCCCCAGCATTTT
CAAAGGRQPQHF
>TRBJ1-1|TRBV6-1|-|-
TGTGCCAGCAGTGAGGCCCCAGTGAGAGCTTTCTTT
CASSEAPVRAFF
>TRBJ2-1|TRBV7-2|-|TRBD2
TGTGCCAGCAGCTTGGCGGGGGGGACCACCTACAATGAGCAGTTCTTC
CASSLAGGTTYNEQFF
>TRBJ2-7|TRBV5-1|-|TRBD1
TGCGCCAGCAGATGGCGAAGGGGGCAGTACGAGCAGTACTTC
CASRWRRGQYEQYF
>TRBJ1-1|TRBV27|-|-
TGTGCCAGCAGTTTATTCCCCTTAATTGGTTCCCCAGGGACCACTGAAGCTTTCTTT
CASSLFPLIGSPGTTEAFF
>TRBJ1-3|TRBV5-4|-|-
TGTGCCAGCAGCTTGGGCCCGGGATCTGGAAACACCATATATTTT
CASSLGPGSGNTIYF
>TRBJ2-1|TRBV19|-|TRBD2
TGTGCCAGTAGCCCGGGACTAGCGGGTCTAAGCTCCTACAATGAGCAGTTCTTC
CASSPGLAGLSSYNEQFF
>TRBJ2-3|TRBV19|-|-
TGTGCCAGTAGTACCACGGGATCAGAAAGCACAGATACGCAGTATTTT
CASSTTGSESTDTQYF
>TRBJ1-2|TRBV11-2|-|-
TGTGCCAGCAGCTTTCGCCCCGACTATGGCTACACCTTC
CASSFRPDYGYTF
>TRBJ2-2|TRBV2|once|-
TGTGCCAGCAGTGAGCTCGGGGCAGGACGCACCGGGGAGCTGTTTTTT
CASSELGAGRTGELFF
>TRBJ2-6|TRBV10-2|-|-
TGCGCCAGCACACTCGCAAGCTCTGGGGCCAACGTCCTGACTTTC
CASTLASSGANVLTF
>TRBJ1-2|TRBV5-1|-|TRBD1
TGCGCCAGCAGCTCGGAGACAGGGATGGATGGCTACACCTTC
CASSSETGMDGYTF
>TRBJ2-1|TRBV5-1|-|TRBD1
TGCGCCAGCAGCATCCAGGGGGCAGGCTCCTACAATGAGCAGTTCTTC
CASSIQGAGSYNEQFF
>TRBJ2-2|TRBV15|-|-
TGTGCCACCAGCAGAGATCTGATTGGTTTGGGGGCCGGGGAGCTGTTTTTT
CATSRDLIGLGAGELFF
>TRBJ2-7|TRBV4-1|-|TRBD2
TGCGCCAGCAGCCAAGCCCTAGCGGGAGTACCCGAGCAGTACTTC
CASSQALAGVPEQYF
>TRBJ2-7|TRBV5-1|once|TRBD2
TGCGCCAGCACCCTAAGCGGCGGGAGCTCCTACGAGCAGTACTTC
CASTLSGGSSYEQYF
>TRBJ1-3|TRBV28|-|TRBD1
TGTGCCAGCAGTTTACGAACAGGGGGAGCTGGAAACACCATATATTTT
CASSLRTGGAGNTIYF
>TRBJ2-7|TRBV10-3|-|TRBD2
TGTGCCATCAGTGACCTGAGGACTAGCGGGAACACGTACGAGCAGTACTTC
CAISDLRTSGNTYEQYF
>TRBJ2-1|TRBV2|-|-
TGTGCCAGCGGGGGGCTAAACAATGAGCAGTTCTTC
CASGGLNNEQFF
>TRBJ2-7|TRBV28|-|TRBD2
TGTGCCAGCAGTTTGACTAGCGGGAGACACGAGCAGTACTTC
CASSLTSGRHEQYF
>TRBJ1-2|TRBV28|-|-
TGTGCCAGCAGTTTAAACTCCCAGGGAGAAGGCTATGGCTACACCTTC
CASSLNSQGEGYGYTF
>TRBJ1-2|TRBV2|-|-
TGTGCCAGCAGTGTACAGGGTTTCCACTATGGCTACACCTTC
CASSVQGFHYGYTF